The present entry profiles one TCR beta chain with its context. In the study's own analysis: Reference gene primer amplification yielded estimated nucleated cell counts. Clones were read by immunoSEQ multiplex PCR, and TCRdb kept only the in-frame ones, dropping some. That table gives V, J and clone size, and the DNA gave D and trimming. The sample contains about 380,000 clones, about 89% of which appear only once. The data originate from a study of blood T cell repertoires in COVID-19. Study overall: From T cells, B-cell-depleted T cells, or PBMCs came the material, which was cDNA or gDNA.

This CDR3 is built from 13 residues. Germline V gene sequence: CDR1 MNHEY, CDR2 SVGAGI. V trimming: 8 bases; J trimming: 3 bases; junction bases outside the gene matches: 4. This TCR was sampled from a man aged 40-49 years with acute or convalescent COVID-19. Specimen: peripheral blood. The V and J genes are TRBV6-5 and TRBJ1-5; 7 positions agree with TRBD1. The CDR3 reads CASGDRPNQPQHF. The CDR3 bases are TGTGCCAGCGGGGACAGACCCAATCAGCCCCAGCATTTT.